This T cell receptor beta chain was identified in a study of cytomegalovirus exposure and HLA in healthy donors. With 60 Vbeta and 13 Jbeta primers, the PCR was carried out. Sequencing used immunoSEQ multiplex PCR; TCRdb keeps in-frame clones, though not all of them. The sample consists of over 100,000 clones, 55% to 70% of them appearing once. The CDR3 spans 16 residues. CDR1 and CDR2 from the germline V gene are GTSNPN and SVGIG (reference sequence). The table lists this clone with a few counts. Sequenced material: PBMCs. The chain is built from TRBV30 and TRBJ2-6; 10 bases are shared with TRBD1. The clonotype comes from a woman younger than 45 in good health and CMV-seronegative. This chain's CDR3 is CGRGGTGASGANVLTF. CDR3 DNA sequence: TGTGGGAGGGGGGGGACAGGGGCCTCTGGGGCCAACGTCCTGACTTTC. Combining the CDR3 with reference TRBV30 and TRBJ2-6 gives the whole variable domain SQTIHQWPATLVQPVGSPLSLECTVEGTSNPNLYWYRQAAGRGLQLLFYSVGIGQISSEVPQNLSASRPQDRQFILSSKKLLLSDSGFYLCGRGGTGASGANVLTFGAGSRLTVL.